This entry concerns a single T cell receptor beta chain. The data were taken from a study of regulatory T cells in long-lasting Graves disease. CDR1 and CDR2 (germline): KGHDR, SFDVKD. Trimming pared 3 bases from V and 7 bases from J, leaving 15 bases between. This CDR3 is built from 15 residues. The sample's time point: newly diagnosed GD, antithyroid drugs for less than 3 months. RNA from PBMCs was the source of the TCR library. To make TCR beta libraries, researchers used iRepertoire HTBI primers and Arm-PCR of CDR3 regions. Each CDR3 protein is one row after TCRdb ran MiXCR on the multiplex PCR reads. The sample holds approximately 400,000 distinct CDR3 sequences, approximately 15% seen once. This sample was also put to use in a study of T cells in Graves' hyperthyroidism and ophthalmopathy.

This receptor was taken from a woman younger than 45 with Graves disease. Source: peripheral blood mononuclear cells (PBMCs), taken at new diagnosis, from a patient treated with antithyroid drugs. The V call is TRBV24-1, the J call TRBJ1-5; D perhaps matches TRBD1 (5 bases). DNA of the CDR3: TGTGCCACCAGTGATCCTGGGGGATTTGGGCAGCCCCAGCATTTT. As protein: CATSDPGGFGQPQHF.